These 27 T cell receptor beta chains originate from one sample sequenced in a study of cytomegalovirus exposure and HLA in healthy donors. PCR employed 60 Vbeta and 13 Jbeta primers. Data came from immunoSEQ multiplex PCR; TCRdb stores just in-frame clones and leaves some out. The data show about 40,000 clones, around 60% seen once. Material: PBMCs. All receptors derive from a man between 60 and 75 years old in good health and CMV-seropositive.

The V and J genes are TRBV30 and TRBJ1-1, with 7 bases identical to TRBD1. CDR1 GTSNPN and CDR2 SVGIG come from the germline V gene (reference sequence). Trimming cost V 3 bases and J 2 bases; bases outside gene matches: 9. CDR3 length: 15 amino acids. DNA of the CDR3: TGTGCCTGGAGAGCCAGACAGGGAATAAACACTGAAGCTTTCTTT. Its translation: CAWRARQGINTEAFF.

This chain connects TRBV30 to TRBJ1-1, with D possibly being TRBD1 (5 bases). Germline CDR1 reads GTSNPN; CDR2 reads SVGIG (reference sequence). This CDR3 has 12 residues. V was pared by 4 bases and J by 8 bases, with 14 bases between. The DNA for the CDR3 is TGTGCCTGGACCCTACGACAGTCGGAAGCTTTCTTT. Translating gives CAWTLRQSEAFF.

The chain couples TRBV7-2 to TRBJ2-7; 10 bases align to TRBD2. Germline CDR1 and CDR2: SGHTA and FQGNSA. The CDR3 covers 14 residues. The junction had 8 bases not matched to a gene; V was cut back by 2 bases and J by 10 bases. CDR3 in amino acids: CASSLSSLAGVQYF. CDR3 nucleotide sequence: TGTGCCAGCAGCTTATCTTCCCTAGCGGGAGTACAGTACTTC. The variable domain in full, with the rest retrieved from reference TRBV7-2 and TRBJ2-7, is GAGVSQSPSNKVTEKGKDVELRCDPISGHTALYWYRQSLGQGLEFLIYFQGNSAPDKSGLPSDRFSAERTGGSVSTLTIQRTQQEDSAVYLCASSLSSLAGVQYFGPGTRLTVT.

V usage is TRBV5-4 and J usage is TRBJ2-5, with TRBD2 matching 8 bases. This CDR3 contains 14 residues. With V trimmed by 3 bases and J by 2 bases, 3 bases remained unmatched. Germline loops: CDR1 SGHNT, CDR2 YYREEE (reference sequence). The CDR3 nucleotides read TGTGCCAGCAGCTACGGCGGGGGGCAAGAGACCCAGTACTTC. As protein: CASSYGGGQETQYF.

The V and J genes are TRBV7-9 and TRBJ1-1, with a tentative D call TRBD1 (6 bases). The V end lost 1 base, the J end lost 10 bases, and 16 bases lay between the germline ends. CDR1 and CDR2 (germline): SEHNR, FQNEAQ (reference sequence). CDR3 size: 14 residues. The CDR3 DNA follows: TGTGCCAGCAGCTTAGGCACAGGGCCCGAAGGAGCTTTCTTT. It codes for CASSLGTGPEGAFF.

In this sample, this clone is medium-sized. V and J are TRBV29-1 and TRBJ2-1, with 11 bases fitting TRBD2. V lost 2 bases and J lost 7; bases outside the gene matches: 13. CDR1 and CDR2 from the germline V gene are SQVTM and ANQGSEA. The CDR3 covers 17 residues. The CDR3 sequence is CSVEPLTSGRAVNEQFF. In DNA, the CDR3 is TGCAGCGTTGAACCTCTAACTAGCGGGAGAGCAGTTAATGAGCAGTTCTTC.

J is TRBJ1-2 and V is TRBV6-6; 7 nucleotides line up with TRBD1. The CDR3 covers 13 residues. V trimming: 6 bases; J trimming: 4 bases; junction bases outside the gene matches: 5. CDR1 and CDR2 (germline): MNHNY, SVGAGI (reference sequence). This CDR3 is CASSRDSLYGYTF. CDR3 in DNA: TGTGCCAGCAGCAGGGACAGCCTCTATGGCTACACCTTC.

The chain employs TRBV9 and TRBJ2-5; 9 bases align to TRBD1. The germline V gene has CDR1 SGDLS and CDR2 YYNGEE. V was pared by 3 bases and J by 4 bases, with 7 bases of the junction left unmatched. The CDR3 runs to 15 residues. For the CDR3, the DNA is TGTGCCAGCAGCGCCGAACAGGGGGCGGGAGAGACCCAGTACTTC. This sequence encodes CASSAEQGAGETQYF.

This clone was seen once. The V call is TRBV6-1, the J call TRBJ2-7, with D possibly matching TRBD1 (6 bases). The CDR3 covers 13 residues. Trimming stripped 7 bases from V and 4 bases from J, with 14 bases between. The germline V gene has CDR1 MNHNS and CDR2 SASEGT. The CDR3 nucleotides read TGTGCCAGCACGCAGACAGGCGCATACGAGCAGTACTTC. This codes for CASTQTGAYEQYF.

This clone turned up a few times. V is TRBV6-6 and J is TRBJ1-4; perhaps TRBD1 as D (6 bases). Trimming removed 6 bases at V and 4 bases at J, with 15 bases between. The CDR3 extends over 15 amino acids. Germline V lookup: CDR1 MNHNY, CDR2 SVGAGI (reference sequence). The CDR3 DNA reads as TGTGCCAGCAGCTCCTTGGACAGAGTTAATGAAAAACTGTTTTTT. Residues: CASSSLDRVNEKLFF.

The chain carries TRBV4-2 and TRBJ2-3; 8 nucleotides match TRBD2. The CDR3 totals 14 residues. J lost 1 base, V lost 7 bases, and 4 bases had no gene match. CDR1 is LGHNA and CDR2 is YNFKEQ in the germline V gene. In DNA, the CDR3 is TGTGCCAGCACTCCGGGAGGGCGCACAGATACGCAGTATTTT. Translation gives CASTPGGRTDTQYF.

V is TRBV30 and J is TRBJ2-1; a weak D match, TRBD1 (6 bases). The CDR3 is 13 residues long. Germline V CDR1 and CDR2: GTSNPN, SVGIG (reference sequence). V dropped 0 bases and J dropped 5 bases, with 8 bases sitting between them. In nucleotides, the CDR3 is TGTGCCTGGAGTGTCGGGACAAACAATGAGCAGTTCTTC. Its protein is CAWSVGTNNEQFF.

In DNA, the CDR3 is TGTGCCAGTACCCGACGGGGGACAGGGAGTGATGGCTACACCTTC. Translated: CASTRRGTGSDGYTF. This rearrangement joins TRBV19 to TRBJ1-2; TRBD1 matches at 9 bases. The CDR3 runs to 15 residues. V was pared by 7 bases and J by 6 bases, with 12 bases of the junction left unmatched. Germline-derived CDR1 and CDR2 are LNHDA and SQIVND (reference sequence).

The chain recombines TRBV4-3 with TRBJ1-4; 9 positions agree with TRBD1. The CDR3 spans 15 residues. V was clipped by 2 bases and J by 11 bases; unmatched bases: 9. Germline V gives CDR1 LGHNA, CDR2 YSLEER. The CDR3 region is CASSQIGTGIAKLFF. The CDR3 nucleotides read TGCGCCAGCAGCCAAATAGGGACAGGGATTGCGAAACTGTTTTTT.

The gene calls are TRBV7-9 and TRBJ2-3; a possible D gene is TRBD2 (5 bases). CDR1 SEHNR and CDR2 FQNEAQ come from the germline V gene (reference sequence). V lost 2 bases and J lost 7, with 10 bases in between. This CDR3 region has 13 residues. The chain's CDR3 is CASSLIPSYTQYF. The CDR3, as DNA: TGTGCCAGCAGCTTAATTCCTAGCTATACGCAGTATTTT.

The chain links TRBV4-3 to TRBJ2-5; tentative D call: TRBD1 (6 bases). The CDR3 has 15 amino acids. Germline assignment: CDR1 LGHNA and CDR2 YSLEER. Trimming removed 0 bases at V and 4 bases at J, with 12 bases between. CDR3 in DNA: TGCGCCAGCAGCCAAGATTGGACAGCGATAGAGACCCAGTACTTC. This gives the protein CASSQDWTAIETQYF.

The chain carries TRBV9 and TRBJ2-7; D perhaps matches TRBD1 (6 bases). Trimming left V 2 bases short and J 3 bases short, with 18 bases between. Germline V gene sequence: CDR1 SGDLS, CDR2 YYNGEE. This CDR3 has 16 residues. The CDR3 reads CASSVSGEGAVYEQYF. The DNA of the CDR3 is TGTGCCAGCAGCGTTTCAGGGGAAGGGGCCGTCTACGAGCAGTACTTC.

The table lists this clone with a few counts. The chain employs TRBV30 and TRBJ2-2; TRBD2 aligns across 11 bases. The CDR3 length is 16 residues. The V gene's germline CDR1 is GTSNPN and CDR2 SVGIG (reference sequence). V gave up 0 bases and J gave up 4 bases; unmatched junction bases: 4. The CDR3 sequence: CAWSVLAGVPTGELFF. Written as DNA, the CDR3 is TGTGCCTGGAGTGTACTAGCGGGAGTGCCCACCGGGGAGCTGTTTTTT.

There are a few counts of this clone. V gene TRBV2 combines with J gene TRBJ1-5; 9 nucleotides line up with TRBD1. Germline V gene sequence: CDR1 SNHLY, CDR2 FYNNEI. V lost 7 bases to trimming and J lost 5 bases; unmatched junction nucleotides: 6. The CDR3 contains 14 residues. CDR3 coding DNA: TGTGCCAGCATGGACAGGGGATGGGATCAGCCCCAGCATTTT. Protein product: CASMDRGWDQPQHF.

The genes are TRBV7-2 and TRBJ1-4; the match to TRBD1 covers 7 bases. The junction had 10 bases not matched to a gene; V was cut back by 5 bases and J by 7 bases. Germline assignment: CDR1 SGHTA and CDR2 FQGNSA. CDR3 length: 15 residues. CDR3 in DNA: TGTGCCAGCAGCCCGGGACAGCTCTACCGTGAAAAACTGTTTTTT. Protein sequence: CASSPGQLYREKLFF.

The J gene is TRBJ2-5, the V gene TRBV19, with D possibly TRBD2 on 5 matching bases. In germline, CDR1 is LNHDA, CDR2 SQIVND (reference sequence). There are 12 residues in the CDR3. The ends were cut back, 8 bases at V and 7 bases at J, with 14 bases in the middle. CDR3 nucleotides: TGTGCCAGTGCCCCACGGGGTGGGACCCAGTACTTC. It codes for CASAPRGGTQYF.

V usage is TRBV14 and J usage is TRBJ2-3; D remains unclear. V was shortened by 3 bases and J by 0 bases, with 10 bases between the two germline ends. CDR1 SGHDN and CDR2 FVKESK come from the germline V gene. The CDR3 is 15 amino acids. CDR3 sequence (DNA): TGTGCCAGCAGCCACCTTAGAACTAGCACAGATACGCAGTATTTT. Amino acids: CASSHLRTSTDTQYF.

The CDR3 spells CASRDISEKLFF. The CDR3 nucleotides read TGTGCCAGCAGGGACATTAGTGAAAAACTGTTTTTT. The chain uses TRBV25-1 and TRBJ1-4; weak D call: TRBD1 (5 bases). Germline V CDR1 and CDR2: MGHDK, SYGVNS. The CDR3 has 12 residues. V gave up 6 bases and J gave up 7 bases, with 9 bases separating them.

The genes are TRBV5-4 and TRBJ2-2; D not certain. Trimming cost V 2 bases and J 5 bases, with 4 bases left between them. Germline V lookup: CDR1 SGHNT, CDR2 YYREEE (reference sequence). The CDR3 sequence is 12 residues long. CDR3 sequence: CASSFSTGELFF. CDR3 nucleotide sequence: TGTGCCAGCAGCTTTAGTACCGGGGAGCTGTTTTTT.

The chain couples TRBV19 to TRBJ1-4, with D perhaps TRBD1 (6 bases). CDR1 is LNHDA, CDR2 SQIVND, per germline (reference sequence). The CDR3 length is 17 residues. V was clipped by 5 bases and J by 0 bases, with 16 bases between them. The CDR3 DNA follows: TGTGCCAGTAGTGCAAACAGGGAGCCCGCAACTAATGAAAAACTGTTTTTT. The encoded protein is CASSANREPATNEKLFF.

CDR3 sequence (DNA): TGTGCCAGTAGTATTGTAGCCGGAGCGGGCTACGAGCAGTACTTC. It translates to CASSIVAGAGYEQYF. V gene TRBV19 combines with J gene TRBJ2-7, with D perhaps TRBD2 (6 bases). The V end lost 3 bases, the J end lost 3 bases, and 15 bases lay between the germline ends. The CDR3 sequence is 15 residues long. CDR1 is LNHDA and CDR2 is SQIVND in the germline V gene (reference sequence).

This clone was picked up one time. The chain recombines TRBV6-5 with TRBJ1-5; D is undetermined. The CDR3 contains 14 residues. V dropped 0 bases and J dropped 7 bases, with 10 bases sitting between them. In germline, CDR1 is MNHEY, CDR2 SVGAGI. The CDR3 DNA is TGTGCCAGCAGTTACTCGTGGGGAGGACAGCCCCAGCATTTT. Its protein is CASSYSWGGQPQHF.